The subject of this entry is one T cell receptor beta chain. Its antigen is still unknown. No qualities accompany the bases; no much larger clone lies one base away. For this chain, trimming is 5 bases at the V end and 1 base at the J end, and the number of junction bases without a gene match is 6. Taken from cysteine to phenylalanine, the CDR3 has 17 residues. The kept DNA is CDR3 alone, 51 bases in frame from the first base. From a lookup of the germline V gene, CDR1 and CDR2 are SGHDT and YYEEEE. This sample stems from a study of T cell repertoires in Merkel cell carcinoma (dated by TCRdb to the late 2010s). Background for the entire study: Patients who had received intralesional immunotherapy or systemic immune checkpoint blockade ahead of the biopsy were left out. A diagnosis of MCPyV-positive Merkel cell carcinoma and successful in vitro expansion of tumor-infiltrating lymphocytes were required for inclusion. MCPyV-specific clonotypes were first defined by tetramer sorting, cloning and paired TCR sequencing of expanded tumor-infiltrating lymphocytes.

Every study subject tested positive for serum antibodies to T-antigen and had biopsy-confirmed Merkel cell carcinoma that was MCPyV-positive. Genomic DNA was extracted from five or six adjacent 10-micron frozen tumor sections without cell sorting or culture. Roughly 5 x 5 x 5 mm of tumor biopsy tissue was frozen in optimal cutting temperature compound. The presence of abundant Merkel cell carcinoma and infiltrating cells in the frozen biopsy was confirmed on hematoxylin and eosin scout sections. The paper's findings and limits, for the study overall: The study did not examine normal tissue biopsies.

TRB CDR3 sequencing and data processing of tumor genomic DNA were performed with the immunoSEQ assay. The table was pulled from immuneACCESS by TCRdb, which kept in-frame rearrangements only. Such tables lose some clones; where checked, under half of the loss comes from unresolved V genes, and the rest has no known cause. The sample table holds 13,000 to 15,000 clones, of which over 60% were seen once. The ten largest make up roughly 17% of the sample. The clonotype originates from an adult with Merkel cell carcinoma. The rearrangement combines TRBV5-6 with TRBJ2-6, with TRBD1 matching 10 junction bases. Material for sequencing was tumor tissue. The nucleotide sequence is TGTGCCAGCAGAAGGACAGGGGGTCGATCTGGGGCCAACGTCCTGACTTTC. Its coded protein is CASRRTGGRSGANVLTF.